Listed below are T cell receptor beta chains from one sample, sequenced in a study of T-cell memory formation after mild COVID-19. TCRdb reanalysed the 5' RACE reads using MiXCR and keeps one entry per CDR3 protein. The sample carries hundreds of thousands of distinct CDR3 sequences, approximately 16% recorded once. The sample consisted of PBMCs or a T cell subset sorted from them (not recorded which). The receptors stem from a man between 18 and 29 years old who had mild COVID-19 (a few samples of this study predate the infection). Cell type and time point are not known. Each CDR3 is given with its conserved first and last residue. The D gene is left open where the match is weak. Expanded clones are given a class, and other clones once, few, many or no size at all.

D gene: TRBD1; CDR3 length: 15; clone size: NA; V gene: TRBV6-5; J gene: TRBJ2-5; CDR3 protein: CASSDGQGAWETQYF; CDR3 DNA: TGTGCCAGCAGTGACGGACAGGGGGCTTGGGAGACCCAGTACTTC
D gene: NA; CDR3 length: 14; clone size: few; V gene: TRBV27; J gene: TRBJ2-1; CDR3 protein: CASSLWTDINEQFF; CDR3 DNA: TGTGCCAGCAGTTTGTGGACCGACATCAATGAGCAGTTCTTC
D gene: NA; CDR3 length: 13; clone size: NA; V gene: TRBV29-1; J gene: TRBJ1-1; CDR3 protein: CSVQRREVSEAFF; CDR3 DNA: TGCAGCGTTCAGAGGCGTGAAGTGTCTGAAGCTTTCTTT
D gene: TRBD1; CDR3 length: 12; clone size: NA; V gene: TRBV10-2; J gene: TRBJ2-1; CDR3 protein: CASGNRGDEQFF; CDR3 DNA: TGCGCCAGCGGCAACAGGGGGGATGAGCAGTTCTTC
D gene: TRBD1; CDR3 length: 15; clone size: few; V gene: TRBV7-2; J gene: TRBJ1-1; CDR3 protein: CASMERQGANTEAFF; CDR3 DNA: TGTGCCAGCATGGAGAGGCAGGGGGCGAACACTGAAGCTTTCTTT
D gene: TRBD1; CDR3 length: 16; clone size: many; V gene: TRBV15; J gene: TRBJ1-2; CDR3 protein: CATSRATGIGGYGYTF; CDR3 DNA: TGTGCCACCAGCAGAGCGACAGGGATCGGAGGCTATGGCTACACCTTC
D gene: NA; CDR3 length: 12; clone size: few; V gene: TRBV20-1; J gene: TRBJ1-2; CDR3 protein: CSAREAYRAHTF; CDR3 DNA: TGCAGTGCTCGAGAAGCCTACAGGGCCCATACCTTC
D gene: TRBD2; CDR3 length: 15; clone size: NA; V gene: TRBV10-3; J gene: TRBJ2-1; CDR3 protein: CAISDGGGAYNEQFF; CDR3 DNA: TGTGCCATCAGTGATGGCGGGGGGGCGTACAATGAGCAGTTCTTC
D gene: TRBD2; CDR3 length: 13; clone size: few; V gene: TRBV6-2/TRBV6-3; J gene: TRBJ2-7; CDR3 protein: CASISGSSYEQYF; CDR3 DNA: TGTGCCAGCATCAGCGGGAGCTCCTACGAGCAGTACTTC
D gene: TRBD1; CDR3 length: 15; clone size: few; V gene: TRBV9; J gene: TRBJ2-5; CDR3 protein: CASSVSGTGEETQYF; CDR3 DNA: TGTGCCAGCAGCGTCTCCGGGACAGGGGAAGAGACCCAGTACTTC
D gene: TRBD2; CDR3 length: 17; clone size: NA; V gene: TRBV4-3; J gene: TRBJ2-1; CDR3 protein: CASSRRQTSGASGEQFF; CDR3 DNA: TGCGCCAGCAGCCGCCGTCAGACTAGCGGGGCCTCAGGTGAGCAGTTCTTC
D gene: NA; CDR3 length: 14; clone size: few; V gene: TRBV12-3/TRBV12-4; J gene: TRBJ1-1; CDR3 protein: CASSRHTVNTEAFF; CDR3 DNA: TGTGCCAGCAGTCGACACACCGTGAACACTGAAGCTTTCTTT
D gene: NA; CDR3 length: 14; clone size: NA; V gene: TRBV7-2; J gene: TRBJ2-7; CDR3 protein: CASSFRVSSYEQYF; CDR3 DNA: TGTGCCAGCAGCTTCCGTGTGAGCTCCTACGAGCAGTACTTC
D gene: TRBD1; CDR3 length: 15; clone size: few; V gene: TRBV7-2; J gene: TRBJ2-7; CDR3 protein: CASSFEGASIYEQYF; CDR3 DNA: TGTGCCAGCAGCTTCGAGGGGGCTAGTATCTACGAGCAGTACTTC
D gene: TRBD2; CDR3 length: 15; clone size: NA; V gene: TRBV10-3; J gene: TRBJ2-2; CDR3 protein: CAVQGLAGNTGELFF; CDR3 DNA: TGTGCCGTACAGGGACTAGCGGGGAACACCGGGGAGCTGTTTTTT
D gene: TRBD2; CDR3 length: 13; clone size: few; V gene: TRBV29-1; J gene: TRBJ2-1; CDR3 protein: CSARGSGAGEQFF; CDR3 DNA: TGCAGCGCCCGGGGGAGCGGGGCTGGTGAGCAGTTCTTC
D gene: TRBD2; CDR3 length: 15; clone size: few; V gene: TRBV5-1; J gene: TRBJ2-7; CDR3 protein: CASSLVRGNLHEQYF; CDR3 DNA: TGCGCCAGCAGCTTGGTGCGGGGGAACTTACACGAGCAGTACTTC